This TCR beta chain comes out of a study of blood T cell repertoires in COVID-19. Study-level information: There were acute and convalescent COVID-19 samples, and they came from the United States, Italy and Spain. T cells, B-cell-depleted T cells, or PBMCs provided the cDNA or gDNA that served as material.

Original processing methods: Amplification with reference gene primers provided the estimates of nucleated cell counts. Libraries were prepared by immunoSEQ multiplex PCR; TCRdb keeps only in-frame clonotypes and omits some of them. For V, J and clone size, that table is used; D and trimming come from the DNA. This sample has about 200,000 clones, with 89% found just once. This receptor was taken from a middle-aged woman with acute or convalescent COVID-19. Sequencing was done on a sample of peripheral blood.

The CDR3 bases are TGTGCCAGCAGTCTACAGGGCTCCTACAATGAGCAGTTCTTC. Translation gives CASSLQGSYNEQFF. The chain uses TRBV6-5 and TRBJ2-1, with a tentative D call TRBD1 (6 bases). The CDR3 runs to 14 residues. Germline V gene data show CDR1 as MNHEY and CDR2 as SVGAGI. V was cut by 5 bases and J by 0 bases, with 8 bases left in between.